This T cell receptor beta chain is from a study of T-cell memory formation after mild COVID-19. Study results and caveats: There was no confirmation that second-wave clones peaking on day 37 were SARS-CoV-2 specific. The study detected some responding clones in pre-infection memory, suggesting cross-reactive memory joined.

Each CDR3 protein gets one entry after TCRdb re-called the 5' RACE reads with MiXCR. The table lists approximately 490,000 distinct CDR3 sequences, just over 20% of them singletons. The length of the CDR3 is 14 residues. CDR1 is MNHEY, CDR2 SVGEGT, per germline. Unmatched junction bases numbered 3, after V lost 6 bases and J lost 0 bases. Regarding this clonotype: Its antigen remains unknown.

The sample comprised PBMCs or a T cell subset sorted from them (not recorded which). This sequence originates from an adult woman who had mild COVID-19 (a few samples of this study predate the infection). Cell type and time point are not known. The chain has TRBV6-2 or TRBV6-3 and TRBJ2-7; 9 nucleotides match TRBD1. The chain's CDR3 is CASRGTGISYEQYF. CDR3 bases: TGTGCCAGCAGGGGGACAGGGATCTCCTACGAGCAGTACTTC.